This T cell receptor (beta chain) derives from a study of CD8+CD57+ T cells in acquired aplastic anemia. Findings and caveats of the study: Controls and patients did not differ significantly in CD8+ Simpson's diversity. Patients and controls had in common 25 to 35 CD8+ CDR3 sequences.

With respect to this clonotype: Its antigen is not identified.

Investigators profiled TCR beta VDJ and CDR3 from genomic DNA template. One entry per CDR3 protein, called by TCRdb with MiXCR from the reads. The repertoire holds approximately 170,000 distinct CDR3 sequences, approximately 49% seen once, with around a sixth in the top ten. The sample comprised sorted CD4+, CD8+, or CD8+CD57+ T cells (not recorded which) from PBMCs. This sequence originates from a human donor in good health, serving as a control.

The CDR3 DNA follows: TGTGCCATCAGTGACCCGAGGGCAGGGGGCAACATTCAGTACTTC. Its translation is CAISDPRAGGNIQYF. The chain joins TRBV10-3 to TRBJ2-4; 8 nucleotides agree with TRBD1. V lost 3 bases, J lost 7 bases, and 8 bases stayed unmatched. Germline CDR1 reads ENHRY; CDR2 reads SYGVKD. This CDR3 region has 15 residues.